A single sample gave rise to the 16 T cell receptor beta chains below, sequenced in a study of cytomegalovirus exposure and HLA in healthy donors. Primers included in the PCR were 60 Vbeta and 13 Jbeta primers. Here immunoSEQ multiplex PCR was the method, and the copy in TCRdb shows in-frame clones only, minus some. The profile shows 95,000 to 150,000 clones, roughly 78% of them singletons. The sample consisted of PBMCs. The source is a man aged 25-45 years in good health and CMV-seropositive.

The chain joins TRBV6-5 to TRBJ1-3; D remains unclear. V lost 2 bases and J 0 bases, leaving 8 bases between the germline ends. Germline CDR1 and CDR2: MNHEY and SVGAGI. The CDR3 is made up of 15 amino acids. CDR3 residues: CASSYGQISGNTIYF. The DNA of the CDR3 is TGTGCCAGCAGTTACGGGCAGATCTCTGGAAACACCATATATTTT.

The rearrangement joins TRBV19 to TRBJ2-2; 12 bases map to TRBD2. Germline CDR1 is LNHDA and CDR2 is SQIVND (reference sequence). The CDR3 loop spans 17 amino acids. Trimming at V came to 4 bases and at J to 5 bases, leaving 8 bases not matched to a gene. CDR3 sequence reads: CASSTQGLAGPTGELFF. The CDR3 DNA reads as TGTGCCAGTAGTACCCAGGGACTAGCGGGTCCGACCGGGGAGCTGTTTTTT.

The chain is built from TRBV19 and TRBJ1-2; D is ambiguous. The CDR3 length is 14 residues. V was shortened by 3 bases and J by 6 bases, with 14 bases between the two germline ends. Germline V gene lookup returns CDR1 LNHDA and CDR2 SQIVND (reference sequence). This CDR3 is CASSMVLINDGYTF. The CDR3 bases are TGTGCCAGTAGTATGGTACTTATCAACGATGGCTACACCTTC.

The chain is built from TRBV6-5 and TRBJ2-7; the match to TRBD1 covers 9 bases. V shed 2 bases, J shed 2 bases, and the junction held 7 bases outside the gene matches. Germline V gene data show CDR1 as MNHEY and CDR2 as SVGAGI. This CDR3 comprises 16 residues. This CDR3 is CASSYDGTGLPYEQYF. CDR3 in DNA: TGTGCCAGCAGTTACGACGGGACAGGGCTTCCCTACGAGCAGTACTTC.

This chain links TRBV7-8 with TRBJ2-1; no firm D call. CDR1 SGHVS and CDR2 FQNEAQ come from the germline V gene. The CDR3 is 18 residues long. The germline V and J ends were trimmed by 1 base and 0 bases, with 16 bases remaining between them. The CDR3 coding sequence is TGTGCCAGCAGCTTAGTACGTGTATGGGCGTACTCCTACAATGAGCAGTTCTTC. Its translation is CASSLVRVWAYSYNEQFF.

V usage is TRBV19 and J usage is TRBJ2-2; the match to TRBD1 covers 9 bases. CDR1 is LNHDA and CDR2 is SQIVND in the germline V gene (reference sequence). The CDR3 has 15 amino acids. With 4 bases clipped from V and 5 bases from J, the junction kept 5 bases outside the gene matches. The CDR3 DNA follows: TGTGCCAGTAGTAACGGACAGGGGTGGACCGGGGAGCTGTTTTTT. Translated, it gives CASSNGQGWTGELFF.

This clone has just a few counts. The chain has TRBV4-2 and TRBJ2-1, with D maybe TRBD2 (6 bases). With 6 bases removed from V and 1 base from J, the gap between germline ends came to 16 bases. Germline V gene lookup returns CDR1 LGHNA and CDR2 YNFKEQ. The CDR3 spans 16 residues. The CDR3 spells CASSTTRPESYNEQFF. DNA of the CDR3: TGTGCCAGCAGTACGACTAGACCCGAGTCCTACAATGAGCAGTTCTTC.

The V gene is TRBV5-5, the J gene TRBJ2-1; tentative D call: TRBD2 (5 bases). This CDR3 region has 14 residues. V was cut by 1 base and J by 15 bases, with 20 bases left in between. CDR1 and CDR2 (germline): SGHKS, YYEKEE (reference sequence). CDR3 loop: CASSLLGVPFESFF. The CDR3 DNA sequence: TGTGCCAGCAGCTTGCTCGGGGTTCCCTTTGAATCGTTCTTC.

The rearrangement uses TRBV2 and TRBJ1-2; TRBD1 matches at 9 bases. This CDR3 is 13 amino acids long. V gave up 7 bases and J gave up 7 bases; unmatched junction bases: 7. The germline gives CDR1 SNHLY, CDR2 FYNNEI. The CDR3 sequence: CASNKDRGGGYTF. CDR3 coding DNA: TGTGCCAGCAATAAGGACAGGGGTGGTGGCTACACCTTC. Filled out from reference TRBV2 and TRBJ1-2, the complete variable domain reads EPEVTQTPSHQVTQMGQEVILRCVPISNHLYFYWYRQILGQKVEFLVSFYNNEISEKSEIFDDQFSVERPDGSNFTLKIRSTKLEDSAMYFCASNKDRGGGYTFGSGTRLTVV.

The J gene is TRBJ1-4, the V gene TRBV5-5; unclear D gene. Germline CDR1 is SGHKS and CDR2 is YYEKEE (reference sequence). The V end lost 0 bases, the J end lost 0 bases, and 3 bases lay between the germline ends. This CDR3 is 14 amino acids long. CDR3 nucleotides: TGTGCCAGCAGCTTGGCAGCAACTAATGAAAAACTGTTTTTT. Its translation is CASSLAATNEKLFF.

This chain joins TRBV11-2 and TRBJ1-1; 11 bases align to TRBD1. Germline V gene data show CDR1 as SGHAT and CDR2 as FQNNGV. CDR3 size: 14 residues. V was clipped by 5 bases and J by 6 bases; unmatched bases: 5. This chain's CDR3 is CASSRTGGSAEAFF. The CDR3 DNA reads TGTGCCAGCAGCCGGACAGGGGGCTCCGCTGAAGCTTTCTTT. Together with reference TRBV11-2 and TRBJ1-1, the CDR3 gives the full variable domain: EAGVAQSPRYKIIEKRQSVAFWCNPISGHATLYWYQQILGQGPKLLIQFQNNGVVDDSQLPKDRFSAERLKGVDSTLKIQPAKLEDSAVYLCASSRTGGSAEAFFGQGTRLTVV.

The V call is TRBV10-3, the J call TRBJ2-2, with 11 bases fitting TRBD2. With V trimmed by 4 bases and J by 3 bases, 1 base remained unmatched. CDR1 and CDR2 (germline): ENHRY, SYGVKD. The CDR3 totals 15 residues. The CDR3 DNA follows: TGTGCCATCAGTGGGACTAGCGGGCACACCGGGGAGCTGTTTTTT. Encoded protein: CAISGTSGHTGELFF.

The chain links TRBV28 to TRBJ1-2, with TRBD1 identical over 9 bases. The V gene's germline CDR1 is MDHEN and CDR2 SYDVKM. J was trimmed by 11 bases and V by 4 bases; bases with no gene match: 8. The CDR3 is 13 residues long. The chain's CDR3 is CASSSGQGGFYTF. The CDR3 DNA is TGTGCCAGCAGTTCGGGACAGGGAGGGTTTTACACCTTC.

The gene calls are TRBV7-8 and TRBJ2-5; 9 nucleotides agree with TRBD2. The CDR3 is 15 residues long. With 0 bases clipped from V and 6 bases from J, the junction kept 5 bases outside the gene matches. The germline V gene encodes CDR1 SGHVS and CDR2 FQNEAQ. CDR3 coding DNA: TGTGCCAGCAGCTTAGCGCGGGGGGGCCGACAGACCCAGTACTTC. Its protein is CASSLARGGRQTQYF.

The genes are TRBV6-5 and TRBJ1-2; TRBD1 aligns across 10 bases. Germline CDR1 reads MNHEY; CDR2 reads SVGAGI. The CDR3 covers 13 residues. Trimming cost V 6 bases and J 8 bases; bases outside gene matches: 6. CDR3 DNA sequence: TGTGCCAGCAGACAAGACAGGGGGCGAGGCTACACCTTC. Amino acid sequence: CASRQDRGRGYTF.

In its sample, this clone was seen a few times. The chain has TRBV25-1 and TRBJ2-5; D is uncertain. Germline values: CDR1 MGHDK, CDR2 SYGVNS. The germline V and J ends were trimmed by 6 bases and 0 bases, with 8 bases remaining between them. This CDR3 is 13 amino acids long. The CDR3 nucleotides read TGTGCCAGCAGATTAGATAACCAAGAGACCCAGTACTTC. It yields the protein CASRLDNQETQYF.